The 27 T cell receptor beta chains below come from one sample, sequenced in a study of T cells in Graves' hyperthyroidism and ophthalmopathy. Authors of the study amplified TCR beta CDR3 regions from RNA transcripts. The primer set for the first-round RT-PCR of the TCR CDR3 was HTBI. TCRdb independently ran MiXCR on the multiplex PCR reads; one entry per CDR3 protein. This sample has fewer than 300,000 distinct CDR3 sequences, with 15% found just once. Sequences were obtained from blood. The receptors were sampled from a woman in her fifties or sixties with Graves' hyperthyroidism that later progressed to Graves' ophthalmopathy.

The rearrangement uses TRBV27 and TRBJ1-3, with 10 bases fitting TRBD1. In germline, CDR1 is MNHEY, CDR2 SMNVEV (reference sequence). CDR3 length: 13 amino acids. V was clipped by 9 bases and J by 3 bases; unmatched bases: 2. The CDR3, as DNA: TGTGCCAGGACAGGGGGCTTTGGAAACACCATATATTTT. It is translated as CARTGGFGNTIYF.

Only a few counts were recorded for this clonotype. A much larger clone sits a single nucleotide away, making a read error possible. The chain has TRBV24-1 and TRBJ1-6; D unclear. The CDR3 spans 14 residues. Germline assignment: CDR1 KGHDR and CDR2 SFDVKD. The CDR3 sequence is CATSSGGRDSPPHF. For the CDR3, the DNA is TGTGCCACCAGTTCGGGCGGACGAGATTCACCCCCCCACTTT.

This clonotype has a count of ten or more. The chain is built from TRBV18 and TRBJ1-2, with 10 positions matching TRBD1. From germline, CDR1 is KGHSH and CDR2 LQKENI. The V gene end was trimmed by 6 bases and the J gene end by 6 bases; junction bases not matched to a gene: 7. This CDR3 is built from 14 residues. CDR3 nucleotides: TGTGCCAGCTCCCCCGGGACAGGGGAGGATGGCTACACCTTC. Its translation is CASSPGTGEDGYTF. Full variable domain (rest looked up from reference TRBV18 and TRBJ1-2): NAGVMQNPRHLVRRRGQEARLRCSPMKGHSHVYWYRQLPEEGLKFMVYLQKENIIDESGMPKERFSAEFPKEGPSILRIQQVVRGDSAAYFCASSPGTGEDGYTFGSGTRLTVV.

In this sample, this clonotype turned up many times. The chain couples TRBV5-1 to TRBJ1-1, with D maybe TRBD1 (6 bases). In germline, CDR1 is SGHRS, CDR2 YFSETQ. Trimming shortened V by 9 bases and J by 1 base, and 19 bases separated the two germline ends. The CDR3 contains 15 residues. CDR3 amino acids: CATNPTGTGNTEAFF. CDR3 bases: TGCGCCACGAATCCCACAGGGACGGGGAACACTGAAGCTTTCTTT.

The genes are TRBV7-9 and TRBJ2-1, with D unresolved. The CDR3 spans 12 residues. The ends were cut back, 3 bases at V and 6 bases at J, with 6 bases in the middle. Germline CDR1 reads SEHNR; CDR2 reads FQNEAQ (reference sequence). CDR3 coding DNA: TGTGCCAGCAGCTTTGACATCAATGAGCAGTTCTTC. Its translation is CASSFDINEQFF.

This clonotype has a count of ten or more. The rearrangement links TRBV12-3 or TRBV12-4 to TRBJ1-1, with D hard to call. V lost 8 bases and J lost 0, with 7 bases in between. The CDR3 is made up of 12 amino acids. CDR3 sequence: CASEDLNTEAFF. CDR3 coding DNA: TGTGCCAGCGAGGACTTGAACACTGAAGCTTTCTTT.

A few counts support this clonotype. This may come from a read error, since a much larger clone is one base off. Given the absence of the conserved phenylalanine or tryptophan at the CDR3 end, a read error is likely. The V call is TRBV5-1, the J call TRBJ2-7; D not certain. Germline-derived CDR1 and CDR2 are SGHRS and YFSETQ. With 0 bases removed from V and 3 bases from J, the gap between germline ends came to 16 bases. The CDR3 consists of 16 residues. CDR3: CASSLGGGTQLYEQYL. The CDR3 nucleotides read TGCGCCAGCAGCTTGGGAGGCGGCACGCAGCTCTACGAGCAGTACCTC.

This clonotype appeared a few times. This sequence joins TRBV15 and TRBJ2-3; perhaps TRBD1 as D (5 bases). V lost 5 bases and J lost 8, with 17 bases in between. CDR1 and CDR2 from the germline V gene are LNHNV and YYDKDF (reference sequence). CDR3 length: 14 amino acids. This chain's CDR3 is CATSGSGPPGTQYF. The DNA for the CDR3 is TGTGCCACCAGCGGTTCAGGGCCGCCCGGTACGCAGTATTTT.

This clonotype was seen many times. V gene TRBV7-9 combines with J gene TRBJ2-4; D is perhaps TRBD1 (5 bases). CDR3 length: 14 residues. The germline CDR1 and CDR2 sequences are SEHNR and FQNEAQ (reference sequence). Trimming stripped 6 bases from V and 5 bases from J, with 14 bases between. The CDR3 spells CASSRSDRENIQYF. CDR3 nucleotide sequence: TGTGCCAGCAGTCGATCCGACAGAGAAAACATTCAGTACTTC. Complete variable domain (other parts from reference TRBV7-9 and TRBJ2-4): DTGVSQNPRHKITKRGQNVTFRCDPISEHNRLYWYRQTLGQGPEFLTYFQNEAQLEKSRLLSDRFSAERPKGSFSTLEIQRTEQGDSAMYLCASSRSDRENIQYFGAGTRLSVL.

The sample holds a few counts of this clonotype. The chain is built from TRBV9 and TRBJ1-2, with D unresolved. The CDR3 consists of 14 residues. Germline values: CDR1 SGDLS, CDR2 YYNGEE. V was pared by 4 bases and J by 5 bases, with 15 bases between. The CDR3 loop reads CASSIVGGVYGYTF. CDR3 nucleotides: TGTGCCAGCAGCATCGTTGGCGGGGTTTATGGCTACACCTTC.

This clonotype occurred many times. The J gene is TRBJ1-5, the V gene TRBV19; 12 positions agree with TRBD1. Germline V gene sequence: CDR1 LNHDA, CDR2 SQIVND (reference sequence). V gave up 10 bases and J gave up 6 bases; unmatched junction bases: 10. The CDR3 runs to 15 residues. This CDR3 reads CATQAGTGGPQPQHF. CDR3 coding DNA: TGTGCCACCCAGGCCGGGACAGGGGGCCCTCAGCCCCAGCATTTT.

This clonotype was detected ten times or more. V gene TRBV20-1 combines with J gene TRBJ2-5; D tentatively reads TRBD1 or TRBD2 (5 bases each). The CDR3 sequence is 11 residues long. The germline V and J ends were trimmed by 3 bases and 5 bases, with 7 bases remaining between them. The germline V gene encodes CDR1 DFQATT and CDR2 SNEGSKA (reference sequence). CDR3 in amino acids: CSARGVETQYF. Here the CDR3 DNA reads TGCAGTGCTAGGGGGGTGGAGACCCAGTACTTC.

The J gene is TRBJ1-1, the V gene TRBV12-3 or TRBV12-4; D remains ambiguous. V was trimmed by 3 bases and J by 0 bases, leaving 5 bases between them. The CDR3 loop spans 13 amino acids. CDR3 amino acids: CASSFSMNTEAFF. The DNA for the CDR3 is TGTGCCAGCAGTTTTTCCATGAACACTGAAGCTTTCTTT.

The V call is TRBV9, the J call TRBJ1-4, with no clear D. Trimming pared 2 bases from V and 0 bases from J, leaving 11 bases between. The CDR3 spans 16 residues. Germline V CDR1 and CDR2: SGDLS, YYNGEE. The CDR3 DNA reads as TGTGCCAGCAGCGTTGGACCGACTTCAACTAATGAAAAACTGTTTTTT. This translates into CASSVGPTSTNEKLFF.

The chain combines TRBV6-1 with TRBJ2-1; 8 bases are shared with TRBD2. CDR1 MNHNS and CDR2 SASEGT come from the germline V gene. The CDR3 extends over 15 amino acids. Losses at the gene ends were 2 bases for V and 4 bases for J; bases not matched to a gene: 4. The CDR3 region is CASSELIAGYNEQFF. DNA of the CDR3: TGTGCCAGCAGTGAACTTATAGCGGGGTACAATGAGCAGTTCTTC.

This clonotype was seen repeatedly, ten times or more. CDR3 sequence reads: CASYPGGTSGIGYEQYF. The CDR3 bases are TGTGCCAGCTACCCGGGCGGGACTAGCGGGATTGGGTACGAGCAGTACTTC. This chain uses TRBV27 with TRBJ2-7; 13 bases agree with TRBD2. CDR3 length equals 17 residues. The V gene end was trimmed by 8 bases and the J gene end by 4 bases; junction bases not matched to a gene: 14. The germline V gene has CDR1 MNHEY and CDR2 SMNVEV (reference sequence).

The table lists this clonotype with many counts. V is TRBV5-1 and J is TRBJ2-7, with 9 bases identical to TRBD2. With 4 bases clipped from V and 6 bases from J, the junction kept 11 bases outside the gene matches. In germline, CDR1 is SGHRS, CDR2 YFSETQ. CDR3 length: 15 residues. CDR3 nucleotide sequence: TGCGCCAGCAGCAGAGGACCGGGACTAGCAGCCGAGCAGTACTTC. Its translation: CASSRGPGLAAEQYF.

Remarks on this clonotype: A much larger clone is a single base away; this may be a read error. V gene TRBV27 combines with J gene TRBJ1-6, with D hard to call. This CDR3 has 14 amino acids. Trimming removed 11 bases at V and 12 bases at J, with 23 bases between. Germline values: CDR1 MNHEY, CDR2 SMNVEV (reference sequence). The CDR3 nucleotides read TGTGCCTCGACGGTGGTTTCGGGATTTTTACCCCTCCACTTT. Amino acids: CASTVVSGFLPLHF.

This clonotype was observed at least ten times. V usage is TRBV28 and J usage is TRBJ2-2; 8 bases map to TRBD2. Germline CDR1 is MDHEN and CDR2 is SYDVKM. The CDR3 is 15 amino acids. V dropped 6 bases and J dropped 5; count of bases not matched to a gene: 8. The CDR3 loop is CASSPGLARTGELFF. The CDR3 nucleotides read TGTGCCAGCAGCCCCGGACTAGCAAGGACCGGGGAGCTGTTTTTT.

The sample holds many counts of this clonotype. The chain employs TRBV15 and TRBJ1-5; D gene unclear. V shed 0 bases and J shed 7 bases, with 10 bases lying between them. This CDR3 comprises 14 residues. Germline assignment: CDR1 LNHNV and CDR2 YYDKDF (reference sequence). The CDR3 region has the DNA TGTGCCACCAGCAGAGATTTTGGTGTGCAGCCCCAGCATTTT. This encodes CATSRDFGVQPQHF.

This clonotype has only a few counts. The chain joins TRBV7-8 to TRBJ2-7; D is undetermined. The germline V and J ends were trimmed by 4 bases and 0 bases, with 13 bases remaining between them. Germline CDR1 and CDR2: SGHVS and FQNEAQ. The CDR3 extends over 15 amino acids. CDR3 DNA sequence: TGTGCCAGCAGCTCCGGAGTTAGGAGCTCCTACGAGCAGTACTTC. As protein: CASSSGVRSSYEQYF. The full variable domain, its missing parts supplied by reference TRBV7-8 and TRBJ2-7, is GAGVSQSPRYKVAKRGQDVALRCDPISGHVSLFWYQQALGQGPEFLTYFQNEAQLDKSGLPSDRFFAERPEGSVSTLKIQRTQQEDSAVYLCASSSGVRSSYEQYFGPGTRLTVT.

The table lists this clonotype with a count of one. J is TRBJ2-1 and V is TRBV20-1; possible D gene TRBD2, 5 bases. The CDR3 extends over 16 amino acids. The germline V gene encodes CDR1 DFQATT and CDR2 SNEGSKA (reference sequence). Trimming took off 4 bases at V and 8 bases at J, with 24 bases between the two ends. This chain's CDR3 is CSAMAGGSSRTHEQFF. The DNA for the CDR3 is TGCAGTGCTATGGCGGGCGGTTCAAGTCGTACTCATGAGCAGTTCTTC.

This clonotype was counted only a few times. The conserved phenylalanine or tryptophan normally closing the CDR3 is absent here, so this likely arose from a read error. This chain joins TRBV20-1 and TRBJ2-7; 10 nucleotides agree with TRBD2. CDR1 and CDR2 (germline): DFQATT, SNEGSKA (reference sequence). This CDR3 is built from 15 residues. The V segment lost 0 bases and the J segment 2 bases; nucleotides outside the gene matches: 4. The CDR3 DNA reads TGCAGTGCTAGAGATTCAGCGGGAGGGACCTACGAGCAGTACCTC. It codes for CSARDSAGGTYEQYL.

This clonotype was counted ten times or more. This sequence joins TRBV7-3 and TRBJ2-3; D gene unclear. The ends were cut back, 9 bases at V and 3 bases at J, with 13 bases in the middle. CDR3 length: 13 residues. The germline V gene encodes CDR1 SGHTA and CDR2 FQGTGA. The CDR3 DNA follows: TGTGCCAGATATGAAGATCGAACAGATACGCAGTATTTT. This codes for CARYEDRTDTQYF.

This clonotype occurred many times. J is TRBJ2-5 and V is TRBV11-2; D may be TRBD1 (6 bases). The length of the CDR3 is 14 residues. CDR1 is SGHAT and CDR2 is FQNNGV in the germline V gene. The V end was cut by 7 bases, the J end by 5 bases, with 17 bases between. CDR3 protein: CASTSPGAAETQYF. The DNA of the CDR3 is TGTGCCAGCACCTCCCCAGGGGCTGCGGAGACCCAGTACTTC.

This clonotype has at least ten counts. The chain combines TRBV29-1 with TRBJ2-5; D gene ambiguous. CDR3 length: 15 residues. CDR1 and CDR2 from the germline V gene are SQVTM and ANQGSEA. The V end lost 7 bases, the J end lost 1 base, and 19 bases lay between the germline ends. CDR3 in amino acids: CSAAGHGWGQETQYF. CDR3 coding DNA: TGCAGCGCCGCAGGTCATGGATGGGGCCAAGAGACCCAGTACTTC.

This clonotype was seen a handful of times. CDR3 amino acids: CASSRRRAGTDTQYF. Written as DNA, the CDR3 is TGTGCCAGCAGCAGGAGGCGGGCCGGGACAGATACGCAGTATTTT. The genes are TRBV5-4 and TRBJ2-3, with D possibly being TRBD2 (5 bases). V lost 4 bases and J 3 bases, leaving 15 bases between the germline ends. Germline V gene lookup returns CDR1 SGHNT and CDR2 YYREEE (reference sequence). The CDR3 runs to 15 residues. Combining the CDR3 with reference TRBV5-4 and TRBJ2-3 gives the whole variable domain ETGVTQSPTHLIKTRGQQVTLRCSSQSGHNTVSWYQQALGQGPQFIFQYYREEENGRGNFPPRFSGLQFPNYSSELNVNALELDDSALYLCASSRRRAGTDTQYFGPGTRLTVL.